This T cell receptor beta chain comes out of a study of blood T cell repertoires in COVID-19. The overall study: Samples of COVID-19 (acute and convalescent) were obtained from the United States, Italy and Spain. PBMCs, B-cell-depleted T cells, or T cells provided the cDNA or gDNA that made up the material.

Authors' methods: Estimation of nucleated cell counts was performed using reference gene primer amplification. Profiling relied on immunoSEQ multiplex PCR, and the TCRdb table lists in-frame clones only, not all of them. V, J and clone size were drawn from that table, and D and trimming were deduced from the DNA. The sample records some 230,000 clones, around 84% being singletons. The J segment lost 8 bases and the V segment lost 5 bases, leaving 5 bases of the junction unmatched. Germline-derived CDR1 and CDR2 are MNHNY and SVGAGI (reference sequence). The CDR3 has 12 residues. The rearrangement links TRBV6-6 to TRBJ1-2; TRBD1 matches 7 bases. The source of this sequence is a man aged 35 to 55 with acute or convalescent COVID-19. The sequenced sample was peripheral blood. The CDR3 DNA reads TGTGCCAGCAGTAAGACAGGGAACGGCTACACCTTC. This sequence encodes CASSKTGNGYTF.